This entry is about one TCR beta chain. Other DNA sequences in the same sample also yield this CDR3. Sequenced by immunoSEQ multiplex PCR; TCRdb stores in-frame clones only, minus some. The table shows approximately 300,000 clones, with about 86% occurring only once. The sample is drawn from a study of Ad26.COV2.S vaccination and SARS-CoV-2 variants. The CDR3 length is 13 residues. From germline, CDR1 is SGHRS and CDR2 YFSETQ. With 1 base clipped from V and 5 bases from J, the junction kept 0 bases outside the gene matches. The treatment here: over 15 received Ad26.COV2.S at low or high dose, single or two shots; several received placebo; per-sample allocation not given. Following the first vaccine or placebo injection, samples were taken on day 63.

The sample in question was peripheral blood, obtained in a trial of Ad26.COV2.S vaccine versus placebo. The chain uses TRBV5-1 and TRBJ2-5; 9 bases agree with TRBD2. This sequence originates from a person between 18 and 65 years old who received the Ad26.COV2.S COVID-19 vaccine or a placebo. The CDR3 is CASSLSGGETQYF. As DNA, the CDR3 is TGCGCCAGCAGCTTGAGCGGGGGGGAGACCCAGTACTTC.